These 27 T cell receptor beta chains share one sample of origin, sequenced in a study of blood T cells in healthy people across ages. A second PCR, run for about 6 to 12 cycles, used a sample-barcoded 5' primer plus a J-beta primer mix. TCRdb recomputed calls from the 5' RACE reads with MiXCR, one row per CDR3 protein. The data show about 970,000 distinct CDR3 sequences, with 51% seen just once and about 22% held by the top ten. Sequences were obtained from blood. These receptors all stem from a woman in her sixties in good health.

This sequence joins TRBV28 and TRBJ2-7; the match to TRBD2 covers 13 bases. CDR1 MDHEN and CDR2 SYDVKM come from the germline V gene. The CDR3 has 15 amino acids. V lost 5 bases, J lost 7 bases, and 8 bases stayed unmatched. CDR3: CASSIGLAGAKEQYF. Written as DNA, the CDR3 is TGTGCCAGCAGTATCGGACTAGCGGGAGCGAAAGAGCAGTACTTC. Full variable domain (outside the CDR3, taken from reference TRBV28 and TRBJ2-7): DVKVTQSSRYLVKRTGEKVFLECVQDMDHENMFWYRQDPGLGLRLIYFSYDVKMKEKGDIPEGYSVSREKKERFSLILESASTNQTSMYLCASSIGLAGAKEQYFGPGTRLTVT.

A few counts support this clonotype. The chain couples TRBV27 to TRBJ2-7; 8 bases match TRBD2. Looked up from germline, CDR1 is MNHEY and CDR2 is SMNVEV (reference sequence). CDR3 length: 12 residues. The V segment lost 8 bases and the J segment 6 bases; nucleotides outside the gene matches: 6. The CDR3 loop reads CASRSTSAEQYF. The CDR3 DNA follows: TGTGCCAGCCGGTCGACTAGCGCCGAGCAGTACTTC.

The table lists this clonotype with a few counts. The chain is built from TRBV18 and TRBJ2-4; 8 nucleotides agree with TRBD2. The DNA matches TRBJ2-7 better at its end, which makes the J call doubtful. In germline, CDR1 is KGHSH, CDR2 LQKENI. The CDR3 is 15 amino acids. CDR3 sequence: CASSQELAEFYEQYF. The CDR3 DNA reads TGTGCCAGCTCTCAAGAACTAGCGGAATTCTACGAGCAGTACTTC.

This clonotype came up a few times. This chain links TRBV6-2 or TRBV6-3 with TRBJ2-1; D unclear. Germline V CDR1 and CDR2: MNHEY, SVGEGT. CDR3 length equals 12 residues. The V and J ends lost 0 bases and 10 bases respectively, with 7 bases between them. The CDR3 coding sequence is TGTGCCAGCAGTTACTCGGGTAGCGAGCAGTTCTTC. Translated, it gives CASSYSGSEQFF.

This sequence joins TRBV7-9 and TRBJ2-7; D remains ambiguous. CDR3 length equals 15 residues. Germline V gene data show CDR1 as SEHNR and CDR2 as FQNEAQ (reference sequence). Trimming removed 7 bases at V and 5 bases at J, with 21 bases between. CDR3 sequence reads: CASTNPLRQPDEQYF. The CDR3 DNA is TGTGCCAGCACCAACCCATTGCGGCAGCCTGACGAGCAGTACTTC.

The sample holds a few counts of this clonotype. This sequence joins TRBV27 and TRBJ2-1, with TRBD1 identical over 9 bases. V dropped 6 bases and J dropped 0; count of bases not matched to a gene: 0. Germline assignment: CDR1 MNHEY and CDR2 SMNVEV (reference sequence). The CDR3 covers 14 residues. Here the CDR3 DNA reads TGTGCCAGCAGGGGACAGGGCTCCTACAATGAGCAGTTCTTC. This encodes CASRGQGSYNEQFF.

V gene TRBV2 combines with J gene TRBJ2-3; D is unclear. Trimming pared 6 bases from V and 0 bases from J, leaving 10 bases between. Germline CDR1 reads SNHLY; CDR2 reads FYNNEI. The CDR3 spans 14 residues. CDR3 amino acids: CASRIEISTDTQYF. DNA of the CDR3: TGTGCCAGCAGGATCGAAATAAGCACAGATACGCAGTATTTT. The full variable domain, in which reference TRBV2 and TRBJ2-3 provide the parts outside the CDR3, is EPEVTQTPSHQVTQMGQEVILRCVPISNHLYFYWYRQILGQKVEFLVSFYNNEISEKSEIFDDQFSVERPDGSNFTLKIRSTKLEDSAMYFCASRIEISTDTQYFGPGTRLTVL.

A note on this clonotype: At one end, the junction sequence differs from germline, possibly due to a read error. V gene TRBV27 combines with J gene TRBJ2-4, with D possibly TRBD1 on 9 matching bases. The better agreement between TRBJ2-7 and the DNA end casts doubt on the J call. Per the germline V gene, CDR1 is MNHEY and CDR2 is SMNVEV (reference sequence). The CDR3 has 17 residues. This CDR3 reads CANSLKGLGTGYYEQYF. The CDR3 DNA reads TGTGCCAACAGTTTAAAGGGACTAGGGACAGGGTATTACGAGCAGTACTTC.

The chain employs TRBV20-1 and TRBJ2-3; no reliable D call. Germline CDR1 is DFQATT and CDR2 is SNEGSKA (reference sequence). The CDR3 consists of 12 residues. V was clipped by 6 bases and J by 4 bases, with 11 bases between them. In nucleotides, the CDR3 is TGCAGTGCAACCCCGATCTCAGATACGCAGTATTTT. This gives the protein CSATPISDTQYF.

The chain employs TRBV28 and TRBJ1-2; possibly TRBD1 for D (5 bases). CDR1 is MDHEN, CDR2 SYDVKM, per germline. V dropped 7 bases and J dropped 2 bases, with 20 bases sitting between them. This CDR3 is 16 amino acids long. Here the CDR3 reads CASTPVPRGVNYGYTF. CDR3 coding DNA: TGTGCCAGCACCCCTGTGCCCAGAGGGGTGAACTATGGCTACACCTTC.

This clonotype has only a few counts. In DNA form, the CDR3 reads TGTGCCAGCAGTCGAACCGGGACCTCACCCTACGAGCAGTACTTC. This gives the protein CASSRTGTSPYEQYF. The V call is TRBV7-2, the J call TRBJ2-7; tentatively, D is TRBD1 or TRBD2 (5 bases each). This CDR3 is 15 amino acids long. The germline gives CDR1 SGHTA, CDR2 FQGNSA. V was shortened by 6 bases and J by 2 bases, with 17 bases between the two germline ends.

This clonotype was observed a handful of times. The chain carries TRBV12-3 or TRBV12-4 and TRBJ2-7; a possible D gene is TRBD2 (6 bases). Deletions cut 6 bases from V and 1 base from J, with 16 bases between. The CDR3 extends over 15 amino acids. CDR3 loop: CASSRYGSGSYEQYF. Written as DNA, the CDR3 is TGTGCCAGCAGCCGATACGGGAGTGGGTCCTACGAGCAGTACTTC.

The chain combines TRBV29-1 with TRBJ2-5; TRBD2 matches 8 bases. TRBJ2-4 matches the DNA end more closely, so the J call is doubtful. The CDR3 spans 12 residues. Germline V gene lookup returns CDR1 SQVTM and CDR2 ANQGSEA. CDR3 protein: CSVAGGEDIQYF. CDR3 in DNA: TGCAGCGTTGCGGGAGGGGAGGACATTCAGTACTTC.

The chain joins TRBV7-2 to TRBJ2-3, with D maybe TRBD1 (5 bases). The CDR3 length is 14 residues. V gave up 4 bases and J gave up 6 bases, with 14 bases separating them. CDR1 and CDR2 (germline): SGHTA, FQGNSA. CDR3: CASSSTGFEDTQYF. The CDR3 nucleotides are TGTGCCAGCAGCTCCACAGGTTTTGAGGATACGCAGTATTTT.

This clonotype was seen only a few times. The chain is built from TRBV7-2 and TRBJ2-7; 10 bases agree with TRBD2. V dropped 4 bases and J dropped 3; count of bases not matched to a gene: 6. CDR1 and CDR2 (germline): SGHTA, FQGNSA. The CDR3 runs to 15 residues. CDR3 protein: CASSYTGTSDYEQYF. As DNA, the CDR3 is TGTGCCAGCAGCTACACCGGGACTAGCGACTACGAGCAGTACTTC.

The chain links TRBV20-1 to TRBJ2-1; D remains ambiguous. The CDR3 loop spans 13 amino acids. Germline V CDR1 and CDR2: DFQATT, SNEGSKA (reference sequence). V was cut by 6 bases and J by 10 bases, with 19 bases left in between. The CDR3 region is CSATSPSSREQFF. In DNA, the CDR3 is TGCAGTGCAACGAGCCCCTCCTCCAGGGAGCAGTTCTTC.

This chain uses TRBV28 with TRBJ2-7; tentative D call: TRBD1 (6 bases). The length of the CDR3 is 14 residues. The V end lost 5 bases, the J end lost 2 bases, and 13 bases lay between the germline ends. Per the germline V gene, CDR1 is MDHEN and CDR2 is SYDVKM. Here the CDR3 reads CASSIPGDTYEQYF. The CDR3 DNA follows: TGTGCCAGCAGTATCCCAGGGGATACCTACGAGCAGTACTTC.

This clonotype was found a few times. CDR3 sequence reads: CSALPRDATYEQYF. The DNA of the CDR3 is TGCAGTGCCCTCCCCCGGGACGCCACCTACGAGCAGTACTTC. The chain recombines TRBV20-1 with TRBJ2-7; D possibly uses TRBD1 or TRBD2 (5 bases each). Germline CDR1 DFQATT, CDR2 SNEGSKA (reference sequence). CDR3 length: 14 amino acids. V lost 6 bases and J 2 bases, leaving 17 bases between the germline ends.

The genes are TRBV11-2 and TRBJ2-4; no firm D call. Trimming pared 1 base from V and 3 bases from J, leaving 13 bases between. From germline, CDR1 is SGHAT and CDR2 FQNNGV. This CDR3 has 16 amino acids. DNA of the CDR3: TGTGCCAGCAGCTTAGCGTTCAGAATCGGCAAAAACATTCAGTACTTC. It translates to CASSLAFRIGKNIQYF.

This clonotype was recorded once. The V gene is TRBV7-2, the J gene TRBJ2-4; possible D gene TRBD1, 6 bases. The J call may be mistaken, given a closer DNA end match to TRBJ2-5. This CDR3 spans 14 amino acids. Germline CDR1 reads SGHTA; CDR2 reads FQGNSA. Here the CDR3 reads CASSSRRGRETQYF. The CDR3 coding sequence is TGTGCCAGCAGCTCAAGAAGGGGGAGAGAGACCCAGTACTTC.

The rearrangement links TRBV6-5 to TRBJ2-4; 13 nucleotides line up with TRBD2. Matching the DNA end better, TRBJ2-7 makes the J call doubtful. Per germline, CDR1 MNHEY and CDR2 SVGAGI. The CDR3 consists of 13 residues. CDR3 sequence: CASMTSGRSEQYF. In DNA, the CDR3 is TGTGCCAGCATGACTAGCGGGAGGTCCGAGCAGTACTTC.

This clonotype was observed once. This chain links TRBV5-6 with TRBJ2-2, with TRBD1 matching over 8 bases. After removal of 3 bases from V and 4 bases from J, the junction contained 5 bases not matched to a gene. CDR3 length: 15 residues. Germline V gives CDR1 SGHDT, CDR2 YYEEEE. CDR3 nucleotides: TGTGCCAGCAGCTGGACAGGGTTGAGCACCGGGGAGCTGTTTTTT. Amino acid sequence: CASSWTGLSTGELFF.

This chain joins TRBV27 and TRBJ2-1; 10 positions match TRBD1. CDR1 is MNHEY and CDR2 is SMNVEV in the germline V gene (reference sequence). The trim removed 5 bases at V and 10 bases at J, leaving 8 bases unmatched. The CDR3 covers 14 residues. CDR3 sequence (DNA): TGTGCCAGCAGTCTCCGGACAGGGGGGTGGGAGCAGTTCTTC. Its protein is CASSLRTGGWEQFF.

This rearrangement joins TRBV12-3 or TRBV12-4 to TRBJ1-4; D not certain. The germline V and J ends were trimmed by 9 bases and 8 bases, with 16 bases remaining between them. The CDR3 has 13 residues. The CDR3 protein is CASRAYKAEKLFF. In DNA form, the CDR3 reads TGTGCCAGTCGGGCCTACAAGGCGGAAAAACTGTTTTTT.

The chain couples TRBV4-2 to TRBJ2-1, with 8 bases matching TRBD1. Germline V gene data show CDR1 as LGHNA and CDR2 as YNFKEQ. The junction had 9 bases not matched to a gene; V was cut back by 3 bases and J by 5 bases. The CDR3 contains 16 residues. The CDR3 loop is CASSHTGTGFDNEQFF. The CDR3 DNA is TGTGCCAGCAGCCATACCGGGACAGGTTTCGACAATGAGCAGTTCTTC.

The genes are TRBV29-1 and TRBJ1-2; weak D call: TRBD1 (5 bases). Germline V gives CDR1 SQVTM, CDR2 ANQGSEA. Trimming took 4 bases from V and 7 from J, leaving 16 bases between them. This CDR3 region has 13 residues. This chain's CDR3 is CSVGPGIISGYTF. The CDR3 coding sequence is TGCAGCGTTGGCCCAGGGATAATCTCTGGCTACACCTTC.

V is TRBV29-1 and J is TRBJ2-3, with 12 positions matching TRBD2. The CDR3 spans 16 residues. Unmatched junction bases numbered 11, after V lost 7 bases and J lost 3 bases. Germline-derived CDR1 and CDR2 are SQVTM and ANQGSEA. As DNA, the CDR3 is TGCAGCGCTAAAATAATCCTAGCGGGAGGGACAGATACGCAGTATTTT. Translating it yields CSAKIILAGGTDTQYF.